The clone carrying this TCR beta chain was seen more than once but under ten times. These data originate in a study of blood T cell repertoires in COVID-19. Study overall: The United States, Italy and Spain provided the acute and convalescent COVID-19 samples. T cells, B-cell-depleted T cells, or PBMCs provided the cDNA or gDNA that served as material.

As originally analysed: Counts of nucleated cells, estimated from reference gene primer amplification, were obtained. Clones were read by immunoSEQ multiplex PCR, and TCRdb kept only the in-frame ones, dropping some. V, J and clone size are those of that table, while D and trimming were read from the DNA. The table lists fewer than 350,000 clones, 81% of them singletons. Germline V CDR1 and CDR2: LGHDT, YNNKEL (reference sequence). With 5 bases clipped from V and 7 bases from J, the junction kept 6 bases outside the gene matches. This CDR3 comprises 14 residues. The sequenced sample was peripheral blood. The rearrangement uses TRBV3-1 (or the pseudogene TRBV3-2) and TRBJ1-5, with 9 positions matching TRBD1. The clonotype originates from a woman between 55 and 75 years old with active or convalescent COVID-19. CDR3 in amino acids: CASSERTGEQPQHF. The CDR3 DNA reads TGTGCCAGCAGCGAAAGGACAGGGGAGCAGCCCCAGCATTTT.